This T cell receptor (beta chain) was sequenced in a study of T cell responses to AZD1222 COVID-19 vaccine. This clone came up once. The antigen remains undetermined. V was trimmed by 2 bases and J by 4 bases, leaving 8 bases between them. CDR1 and CDR2 from the germline V gene are KGHSH and LQKENI. The CDR3 extends over 13 amino acids. Study-level findings and limits: Researchers report vaccine-associated CD4 TCRs spanning spike, with dominance at 160-218 and 743-854.

Method: immunoSEQ multiplex PCR; TCRdb's copy keeps in-frame clones and lacks some. The sample has some 97,000 clones, around 87% seen once. This TCR was recovered from an adult in good health. The chain recombines TRBV18 with TRBJ1-2; TRBD1 might be the D (5 bases). The sample in question was peripheral blood, obtained on day 0 of AZD1222 vaccination. The CDR3 DNA reads TGTGCCAGCTCACCAGACAGCCTCTATGGCTACACCTTC. It translates to CASSPDSLYGYTF.